This T cell receptor (beta chain) was sequenced during a study of T cell responses to AZD1222 COVID-19 vaccine (dated by TCRdb to the early 2020s). Context from the whole study: AZD1222 recipients given second doses at about 4 weeks or at about 12 weeks were pooled, since spike-specific TCR depth and breadth were not found to differ between the two schedules. TCR sequencing covered more than 230 trial participants: approximately 200 given two doses of AZD1222 and 26 given two doses of MenACWY control vaccine. Enrollment into the trials was organized by age into subgroups of 18-55, 56-69 and 70-plus years, and those subgroups contained roughly 140, 27 and 60 TCR-sequenced participants, respectively.

The CDR3 regions of human TCRbeta chains were analyzed by immunosequencing. The original pipeline was this. TCRs in the repertoires were compared against a reference library of SARS-CoV-2-specific TCRs that had been generated with the MIRA antigen-specificity platform. Breadth was defined as the fraction of unique TCRs that were SARS-CoV-2-associated. Depth was defined as the fraction of total T cells that were SARS-CoV-2-associated. Each spike-specific TCR was assigned to its reactive spike region and to a CD4 or CD8 class using the MIRA data. Log10-transformed breadth and depth values were compared by one-way ANOVA with Sidak's multiple comparisons tests. Not all clones reach the TCRdb copy of this immuneACCESS table, which keeps in-frame sequences only. Checked studies attribute under half of the gap to unresolved V genes and leave the rest unexplained. Clonal size and the V and J genes are those of that table, whereas D and trimming came from the DNA. Present in this sample are 85,000 to 110,000 clones, about 90% of which were seen just once. 4% to 5.5% of the sample belongs to the ten largest clones.

The germline V gene (reference sequence) specifies MNHNY as CDR1 and SVGAGI as CDR2. Spanning cysteine to phenylalanine, the CDR3 consists of 14 amino acids. Solely the CDR3 DNA is kept, with 42 bases framed from the first base. Trimming costs V 0 bases and J 5 bases, and their ends lie 10 bases apart. Regarding this clone: Its antigen is currently not known. It has no much larger one-base neighbor in the sample; base qualities were not kept.

General conclusions and limits of the study: Vaccine-associated CD4 TCRs spanned the whole spike protein, with dominant responses in regions 160-218 and 743-854. Conclusions about previously exposed vaccinees are limited, since just five or six AZD1222 recipients were seropositive for SARS-CoV-2 at baseline. Participants were mostly white British and included more females than males, and it was suggested by the authors that clonal diversity may have been underestimated. Because no day 14 peak-response samples were available, the repertoires could be characterized only after the peak T cell response. Reportedly, close to half of the unique spike-specific TCRs recognized epitopes lying outside the regions that are mutated in the B.1.351 and B.1.1.7 variants. In the small 56-69-year group, the increase in depth fell short of significance, most likely because of low power. After two AZD1222 doses, both the breadth and the depth of spike-specific TCRs were significantly higher than at day 0 and than in MenACWY recipients.

This specimen's time point label, per the study, means: baseline before first vaccination. Vaccinee samples were obtained from the UK trials COV001 and COV002, which included a single-blind randomized controlled phase 2/3 trial of AZD1222 (ChAdOx1 nCoV-19) in healthy adults. For TCRbeta chain sequencing, PBMC samples were collected from trial participants at day 0 and at day 28 after the second dose. The chain is encoded by TRBV6-6 joined to TRBJ2-5; a tentative D match to TRBD1 spans 5 bases. The sample was peripheral blood, taken on day 0 of AZD1222 vaccination. The receptor was isolated from an adult in good health. The CDR3 has the sequence CASSYSGRVETQYF. The DNA reads as follows: TGTGCCAGCAGTTACTCTGGCAGGGTTGAGACCCAGTACTTC.